One sample yielded the 14 T cell receptor beta chains listed below, sequenced in a study of CD8 T cells in ankylosing spondylitis. TCRdb reprocessed the 5' RACE reads with MiXCR, giving one entry per CDR3 protein. Among 45,000 to 60,000 distinct CDR3 sequences listed, approximately 7.4% were seen once. Sequenced input: blood, either unsorted or a sorted T cell fraction (not recorded which). Source of these receptors: a female donor with ankylosing spondylitis or in good health (not recorded which).

This clonotype was found many times. J is TRBJ2-5 and V is TRBV5-1; TRBD1 agrees at 7 bases. This CDR3 is built from 14 residues. Germline V CDR1 and CDR2: SGHRS, YFSETQ. V trimming: 3 bases; J trimming: 4 bases; junction bases outside the gene matches: 6. The CDR3 loop reads CASSWRTGRETQYF. The DNA for the CDR3 is TGCGCCAGCAGCTGGAGGACAGGCCGAGAGACCCAGTACTTC.

This clonotype was counted many times. This chain links TRBV4-2 with TRBJ2-7, with 10 bases fitting TRBD2. The CDR3 loop spans 17 amino acids. V gave up 0 bases and J gave up 1 base; unmatched junction bases: 6. Germline V CDR1 and CDR2: LGHNA, YNFKEQ. In DNA, the CDR3 is TGTGCCAGCAGCCAAGAGGCTAGCGGGGGCCGTTCCTACGAGCAGTACTTC. The encoded protein is CASSQEASGGRSYEQYF.

In this sample, this clonotype turned up many times. V gene TRBV5-5 combines with J gene TRBJ2-1, with D unresolved. This CDR3 spans 13 amino acids. V gave up 4 bases and J gave up 4 bases, with 9 bases separating them. CDR1 is SGHKS, CDR2 YYEKEE, per germline (reference sequence). The CDR3 region is CASSKIPYNEQFF. CDR3 coding DNA: TGTGCCAGCAGCAAGATCCCTTACAATGAGCAGTTCTTC.

This clonotype was recorded many times. Here the CDR3 reads CATSDQGSKWETQYF. In DNA, the CDR3 is TGTGCCACCAGTGATCAGGGCAGTAAGTGGGAGACCCAGTACTTC. V gene TRBV24-1 combines with J gene TRBJ2-5; D possibly corresponds to TRBD1 (5 bases). The V gene's germline CDR1 is KGHDR and CDR2 SFDVKD. V shed 3 bases and J shed 5 bases, with 15 bases lying between them. The CDR3 contains 15 residues.

This clonotype was counted at least ten times. This chain links TRBV5-1 with TRBJ2-5; 7 nucleotides line up with TRBD1. This CDR3 is built from 15 residues. CDR1 is SGHRS and CDR2 is YFSETQ in the germline V gene. V shed 3 bases, J shed 3 bases, and the junction held 8 bases outside the gene matches. CDR3: CASSSQGQLKETQYF. DNA of the CDR3: TGCGCCAGCAGCTCCCAGGGACAGTTAAAAGAGACCCAGTACTTC.

In its sample, this clonotype was seen many times. One junction end does not reproduce the germline sequence, and a read error may be involved. The chain employs TRBV4-2 and TRBJ1-6; D ambiguous. Germline V lookup: CDR1 LGHNA, CDR2 YNFKEQ. This CDR3 is 16 amino acids long. CDR3 coding DNA: TGTGCCAGCAGACAAGGTCTCTCTCGGGATAATTCACCCCTCCACTTT. It encodes CASRQGLSRDNSPLHF.

This clonotype was seen ten or more times. V is TRBV28 and J is TRBJ1-5, with D possibly TRBD1 on 6 matching bases. CDR1 and CDR2 from the germline V gene are MDHEN and SYDVKM. CDR3 length: 16 amino acids. V shed 3 bases and J shed 0 bases, with 12 bases lying between them. CDR3 amino acids: CASSFPGQSSNQPQHF. In DNA, the CDR3 is TGTGCCAGCAGTTTTCCAGGACAGAGTAGCAATCAGCCCCAGCATTTT.

This clonotype was recorded many times. The chain links TRBV10-3 to TRBJ1-6; maybe TRBD1 (5 bases). The V end was cut by 4 bases, the J end by 0 bases, with 13 bases between. The CDR3 totals 17 residues. From germline, CDR1 is ENHRY and CDR2 SYGVKD. This CDR3 reads CAISGTNSSSYNSPLHF. In nucleotides, the CDR3 is TGTGCCATCAGTGGGACAAACTCGAGCTCCTATAATTCACCCCTCCACTTT.

This clonotype was detected ten times or more. V usage is TRBV7-8 and J usage is TRBJ2-3; the match to TRBD2 covers 13 bases. The V gene's germline CDR1 is SGHVS and CDR2 FQNEAQ. This CDR3 region has 18 residues. With 3 bases clipped from V and 2 bases from J, the junction kept 8 bases outside the gene matches. The CDR3 sequence: CASSLSGTSGVATDTQYF. The CDR3 nucleotides are TGTGCCAGCAGCTTGTCCGGGACTAGCGGGGTCGCCACAGATACGCAGTATTTT.

This clonotype occurred a few times. The chain combines TRBV7-2 with TRBJ2-3, with 8 bases matching TRBD2. From germline, CDR1 is SGHTA and CDR2 FQGNSA. This CDR3 spans 15 amino acids. After removal of 10 bases from V and 3 bases from J, the junction contained 12 bases not matched to a gene. The CDR3 DNA reads TGTGCCACCACACCGCGGGGGGCTCCTACAGATACGCAGTATTTT. It encodes CATTPRGAPTDTQYF.

This chain connects TRBV4-3 to TRBJ1-5, with D possibly TRBD1 on 5 matching bases. The germline CDR1 and CDR2 sequences are LGHNA and YSLEER. Trimming took off 3 bases at V and 3 bases at J, with 9 bases between the two ends. The CDR3 loop spans 14 amino acids. The CDR3: CASSHPGPNQPQHF. CDR3 nucleotide sequence: TGCGCCAGCAGCCATCCAGGGCCCAATCAGCCCCAGCATTTT.

This chain links TRBV5-1 with TRBJ2-3; 9 nucleotides line up with TRBD2. The V gene's germline CDR1 is SGHRS and CDR2 YFSETQ. This CDR3 region has 17 residues. Germline trimming cut 7 bases from V and 2 bases from J; bases unmatched to any gene: 14. In DNA form, the CDR3 reads TGCGCCAGCGGCCTCCAGGGACTAGCCCTTACCACAGATACGCAGTATTTT. This encodes CASGLQGLALTTDTQYF. The whole variable domain, filled in from reference TRBV5-1 and TRBJ2-3, reads KAGVTQTPRYLIKTRGQQVTLSCSPISGHRSVSWYQQTPGQGLQFLFEYFSETQRNKGNFPGRFSGRQFSNSRSEMNVSTLELGDSALYLCASGLQGLALTTDTQYFGPGTRLTVL.

In this sample, this clonotype turned up many times. This chain links TRBV6-1 with TRBJ1-5; D remains unclear. The CDR3 contains 15 residues. The germline V and J ends were trimmed by 2 bases and 4 bases, with 12 bases remaining between them. Germline assignment: CDR1 MNHNS and CDR2 SASEGT. For the CDR3, the DNA is TGTGCCAGCAGTGAATGGGGTGTAGCAAATCAGCCCCAGCATTTT. Amino acid sequence: CASSEWGVANQPQHF.

This clonotype has ten or more counts. The chain has TRBV5-6 and TRBJ2-5, with 8 bases identical to TRBD2. CDR1 and CDR2 from the germline V gene are SGHDT and YYEEEE. The CDR3 is made up of 13 amino acids. Unmatched junction bases numbered 4, after V lost 4 bases and J lost 5 bases. The CDR3 coding sequence is TGTGCCAGCAGCCTACTAGCGGATGAGACCCAGTACTTC. Translating gives CASSLLADETQYF.